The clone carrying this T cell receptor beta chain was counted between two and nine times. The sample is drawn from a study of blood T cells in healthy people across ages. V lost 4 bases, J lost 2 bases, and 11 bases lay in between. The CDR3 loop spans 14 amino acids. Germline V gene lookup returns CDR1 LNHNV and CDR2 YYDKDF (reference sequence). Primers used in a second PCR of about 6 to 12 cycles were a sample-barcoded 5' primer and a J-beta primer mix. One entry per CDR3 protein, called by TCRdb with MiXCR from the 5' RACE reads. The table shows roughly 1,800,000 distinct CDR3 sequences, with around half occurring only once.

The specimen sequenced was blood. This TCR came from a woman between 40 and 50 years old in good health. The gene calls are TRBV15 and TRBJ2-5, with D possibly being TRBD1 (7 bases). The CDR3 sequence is CATSKQGGQETQYF. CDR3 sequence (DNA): TGTGCCACCAGCAAGCAGGGGGGTCAAGAGACCCAGTACTTC.